The rows below give T cell receptor beta chains drawn from one sample of a study of T cells in Graves' hyperthyroidism and ophthalmopathy. From the multiplex PCR reads, TCRdb called clonotypes with MiXCR, one entry per CDR3 protein. The table lists under 700,000 distinct CDR3 sequences, 16% of them singletons. Material for sequencing was blood. All receptors come from a woman aged 18-29 years with Graves' hyperthyroidism. Each CDR3 is given with its conserved first and last residue. Each record gives: V gene, J gene, D gene, clone size, CDR3 protein, CDR3 DNA. A D gene is named only where the DNA matches it firmly. Only some rows state a clone size, as once, few, many or a class for expanded clones.

v_call: TRBV28; j_call: TRBJ2-2; d_call: -; clone_size: -; cdr3_aa: CASSLFGYTGELFF; cdr3_nt: TGTGCCAGCAGTTTATTCGGGTACACCGGGGAGCTGTTTTTT
v_call: TRBV11-2; j_call: TRBJ1-1; d_call: -; clone_size: many; cdr3_aa: CASSLDRVWNTEAFF; cdr3_nt: TGTGCCAGCAGCTTAGACCGGGTTTGGAACACTGAAGCTTTCTTT
v_call: TRBV6-6; j_call: TRBJ1-5; d_call: -; clone_size: -; cdr3_aa: CASSYGGFGNQPQHF; cdr3_nt: TGTGCCAGCAGTTACGGGGGGTTCGGCAATCAGCCCCAGCATTTT
v_call: TRBV6-1; j_call: TRBJ2-7; d_call: -; clone_size: many; cdr3_aa: CASSYQMSGEQYF; cdr3_nt: TGTGCCAGCAGTTATCAGATGTCGGGCGAGCAGTACTTC
v_call: TRBV5-4; j_call: TRBJ2-7; d_call: -; clone_size: -; cdr3_aa: CASSLGRPNYEQYF; cdr3_nt: TGTGCCAGCAGCTTGGGCAGGCCTAACTACGAGCAGTACTTC
v_call: TRBV28; j_call: TRBJ2-7; d_call: -; clone_size: many; cdr3_aa: CASSTGFNEQYF; cdr3_nt: TGTGCCAGCAGTACCGGGTTCAACGAGCAGTACTTC
v_call: TRBV5-1; j_call: TRBJ1-1; d_call: TRBD1; clone_size: many; cdr3_aa: CASSADRGPIEAFF; cdr3_nt: TGCGCCAGCAGCGCGGACAGGGGGCCGATTGAAGCTTTCTTT
v_call: TRBV7-2; j_call: TRBJ2-7; d_call: TRBD1; clone_size: -; cdr3_aa: CASSLVRGSEQYF; cdr3_nt: TGTGCCAGCAGCTTAGTCAGGGGGAGCGAGCAGTACTTC
v_call: TRBV2; j_call: TRBJ1-1; d_call: -; clone_size: many; cdr3_aa: CASSPFQMNTEAFF; cdr3_nt: TGTGCCAGCAGTCCGTTCCAGATGAACACTGAAGCTTTCTTT
v_call: TRBV3-1; j_call: TRBJ1-4; d_call: -; clone_size: many; cdr3_aa: CASSHRGAAGEKLFF; cdr3_nt: TGTGCCAGCAGCCACAGAGGGGCGGCAGGTGAAAAACTGTTTTTT
v_call: TRBV29-1; j_call: TRBJ2-5; d_call: -; clone_size: -; cdr3_aa: CSVVGASQETQYF; cdr3_nt: TGCAGCGTTGTGGGGGCCTCACAAGAGACCCAGTACTTC
v_call: TRBV6-5; j_call: TRBJ2-1; d_call: -; clone_size: -; cdr3_aa: CASSYWGSSYNEQLF; cdr3_nt: TGTGCCAGCAGTTACTGGGGGAGCTCCTACAATGAGCAGCTCTTC
v_call: TRBV12-5; j_call: TRBJ2-3; d_call: -; clone_size: few; cdr3_aa: CASGLRVWGMVTDTQYF; cdr3_nt: TGTGCTAGTGGTTTGAGGGTTTGGGGGATGGTAACAGATACGCAGTATTTT
v_call: TRBV18; j_call: TRBJ1-2; d_call: -; clone_size: -; cdr3_aa: CASSPSGTSDSYTF; cdr3_nt: TGTGCCAGCTCACCTTCCGGGACAAGCGATAGCTACACCTTC
v_call: TRBV20-1; j_call: TRBJ1-1; d_call: -; clone_size: few; cdr3_aa: CSARAKRNTEAFF; cdr3_nt: TGCAGTGCTAGGGCAAAGCGCAACACTGAAGCTTTCTTT
v_call: TRBV7-2; j_call: TRBJ2-3; d_call: TRBD2; clone_size: -; cdr3_aa: CASSPSGSAPTQYF; cdr3_nt: TGTGCCAGCAGCCCTAGCGGGAGTGCACCTACGCAGTATTTT
v_call: TRBV9; j_call: TRBJ1-1; d_call: TRBD1; clone_size: many; cdr3_aa: CASSARRDREISEAFF; cdr3_nt: TGTGCCAGCAGCGCACGCAGGGACAGGGAGATATCTGAAGCTTTCTTT
v_call: TRBV20-1; j_call: TRBJ2-6; d_call: -; clone_size: few; cdr3_aa: CSARDSYSGANVLTF; cdr3_nt: TGCAGTGCTAGGGACAGCTACTCTGGGGCCAACGTCCTGACTTTC
v_call: TRBV6-1; j_call: TRBJ1-5; d_call: -; clone_size: many; cdr3_aa: CASRLYDSVYQPQHF; cdr3_nt: TGTGCCAGCAGATTATACGACAGTGTCTATCAGCCCCAGCATTTT
v_call: TRBV29-1; j_call: TRBJ2-2; d_call: -; clone_size: many; cdr3_aa: CSVGGNTGELFF; cdr3_nt: TGCAGCGTTGGGGGGAACACCGGGGAGCTGTTTTTT
v_call: TRBV6-4; j_call: TRBJ2-1; d_call: -; clone_size: -; cdr3_aa: CASSDSKRARRHNEQFF; cdr3_nt: TGTGCCAGCAGTGACTCGAAACGCGCCAGAAGACACAATGAGCAGTTCTTC
v_call: TRBV3-1; j_call: TRBJ1-1; d_call: -; clone_size: -; cdr3_aa: CASSQDQWGTEAFF; cdr3_nt: TGTGCCAGCAGCCAAGATCAGTGGGGTACTGAAGCTTTCTTT
v_call: TRBV30; j_call: TRBJ1-5; d_call: TRBD1; clone_size: -; cdr3_aa: CAWSVPLGTGAQGNQPQHF; cdr3_nt: TGTGCCTGGAGTGTCCCCCTCGGGACAGGGGCGCAGGGCAATCAGCCCCAGCATTTT
v_call: TRBV12-3/TRBV12-4; j_call: TRBJ1-1; d_call: TRBD1; clone_size: many; cdr3_aa: CASSPLQGARGTEAFF; cdr3_nt: TGTGCCAGCAGCCCTTTACAGGGGGCGAGGGGCACTGAAGCTTTCTTT
v_call: TRBV5-1; j_call: TRBJ2-2; d_call: TRBD1; clone_size: few; cdr3_aa: CASIGDSQSGELFF; cdr3_nt: TGCGCCAGCATCGGGGACAGTCAGTCCGGGGAGCTGTTTTTT
v_call: TRBV30; j_call: TRBJ1-3; d_call: -; clone_size: many; cdr3_aa: CAWSRDSGNTIYF; cdr3_nt: TGTGCCTGGAGTCGGGACTCTGGAAACACCATATATTTT
v_call: TRBV20-1; j_call: TRBJ2-7; d_call: TRBD2; clone_size: few; cdr3_aa: CSARSRGSYEQYF; cdr3_nt: TGCAGTGCTAGATCGCGGGGGTCCTACGAGCAGTACTTC
v_call: TRBV5-4; j_call: TRBJ2-3; d_call: -; clone_size: -; cdr3_aa: CASSWDFTDTQYF; cdr3_nt: TGTGCCAGCAGCTGGGACTTTACAGATACGCAGTATTTT
v_call: TRBV2; j_call: TRBJ2-1; d_call: -; clone_size: few; cdr3_aa: CASSEVGYEQFF; cdr3_nt: TGTGCCAGCAGTGAAGTGGGTTATGAGCAGTTCTTC
v_call: TRBV12-5; j_call: TRBJ2-3; d_call: -; clone_size: -; cdr3_aa: CASGLVGSDTQYF; cdr3_nt: TGTGCTAGTGGTCTCGTCGGTTCAGATACGCAGTATTTT
v_call: TRBV15; j_call: TRBJ2-1; d_call: -; clone_size: many; cdr3_aa: CATSGEYGGGREQFF; cdr3_nt: TGTGCCACCAGCGGTGAATATGGTGGGGGCAGGGAGCAGTTCTTC
v_call: TRBV10-3; j_call: TRBJ2-3; d_call: TRBD1; clone_size: few; cdr3_aa: CAISDRGSTDTQYF; cdr3_nt: TGTGCCATCAGCGACAGGGGAAGCACAGATACGCAGTATTTT
v_call: TRBV19; j_call: TRBJ2-3; d_call: -; clone_size: few; cdr3_aa: CASSTQDIYTRDADTQYF; cdr3_nt: TGTGCCAGTAGTACCCAAGATATTTATACCCGGGACGCAGATACGCAGTATTTT
v_call: TRBV2; j_call: TRBJ1-2; d_call: -; clone_size: -; cdr3_aa: CASREKGYTF; cdr3_nt: TGTGCCAGCCGCGAAAAGGGCTACACCTTC
v_call: TRBV19; j_call: TRBJ1-6; d_call: -; clone_size: -; cdr3_aa: CASSRSDTYNSPLHF; cdr3_nt: TGTGCCAGTAGTAGATCGGACACTTATAATTCACCCCTCCACTTT
v_call: TRBV10-2; j_call: TRBJ2-1; d_call: -; clone_size: few; cdr3_aa: CASSAAQGGAALNEQFF; cdr3_nt: TGCGCCAGCAGCGCCGCTCAGGGGGGGGCTGCTTTGAATGAGCAGTTCTTC
v_call: TRBV6-7; j_call: TRBJ1-6; d_call: -; clone_size: few; cdr3_aa: CASSAGSPLLHF; cdr3_nt: TGTGCCAGCAGTGCCGGTAGTCCTCTCCTCCACTTT
v_call: TRBV27; j_call: TRBJ1-1; d_call: -; clone_size: many; cdr3_aa: CASSSGTIYTEAFF; cdr3_nt: TGTGCCAGCAGTTCCGGGACTATATACACTGAAGCTTTCTTT
v_call: TRBV5-6; j_call: TRBJ2-2; d_call: -; clone_size: -; cdr3_aa: CASRRERTGELFF; cdr3_nt: TGTGCCAGCCGGAGAGAAAGAACCGGGGAGCTGTTTTTT
v_call: TRBV5-1; j_call: TRBJ2-1; d_call: -; clone_size: few; cdr3_aa: CASSDGRNNNEQFF; cdr3_nt: TGCGCCAGCAGCGACGGACGGAATAACAATGAGCAGTTCTTC
v_call: TRBV7-2; j_call: TRBJ1-2; d_call: -; clone_size: -; cdr3_aa: CASSLSRASEWGYGYTF; cdr3_nt: TGTGCCAGCAGCTTATCCAGGGCCAGTGAGTGGGGCTATGGCTACACCTTC
v_call: TRBV10-3; j_call: TRBJ1-2; d_call: -; clone_size: -; cdr3_aa: CAISEQGYGYTF; cdr3_nt: TGTGCCATCAGTGAACAGGGCTACGGCTACACCTTC
v_call: TRBV28; j_call: TRBJ1-5; d_call: -; clone_size: -; cdr3_aa: CASSPGWAGPDSNQPQHF; cdr3_nt: TGTGCCAGCAGCCCCGGCTGGGCGGGGCCCGATAGCAATCAGCCCCAGCATTTT
v_call: TRBV28; j_call: TRBJ1-2; d_call: -; clone_size: many; cdr3_aa: CASNSFWGDGYTF; cdr3_nt: TGTGCCAGCAATTCCTTTTGGGGGGATGGCTACACCTTC
v_call: TRBV11-1; j_call: TRBJ2-5; d_call: TRBD2; clone_size: -; cdr3_aa: CASSPPSGRGETQYF; cdr3_nt: TGTGCCAGCAGCCCTCCTAGCGGGAGGGGTGAGACCCAGTACTTC
v_call: TRBV28; j_call: TRBJ2-5; d_call: -; clone_size: -; cdr3_aa: CAISYIDPHQETQYF; cdr3_nt: TGTGCCATCAGCTACATTGACCCGCACCAAGAGACCCAGTACTTC
v_call: TRBV3-1; j_call: TRBJ2-5; d_call: TRBD2; clone_size: many; cdr3_aa: CASSQELAGGSETQYF; cdr3_nt: TGTGCCAGCAGCCAAGAACTAGCGGGGGGCAGTGAGACCCAGTACTTC
v_call: TRBV7-9; j_call: TRBJ1-2; d_call: -; clone_size: -; cdr3_aa: CASSLGLGANYGYTF; cdr3_nt: TGTGCCAGCAGCTTGGGACTGGGGGCTAACTATGGCTACACCTTC
v_call: TRBV20-1; j_call: TRBJ2-7; d_call: TRBD1; clone_size: few; cdr3_aa: CSAPWVGTGHDEQYF; cdr3_nt: TGCAGTGCTCCCTGGGTGGGGACAGGGCACGACGAGCAGTACTTC
v_call: TRBV7-9; j_call: TRBJ2-1; d_call: -; clone_size: many; cdr3_aa: CASSLAGGNGNEQFF; cdr3_nt: TGTGCCAGCAGCTTAGCGGGCGGGAATGGAAATGAGCAGTTCTTC
v_call: TRBV6-5; j_call: TRBJ2-7; d_call: -; clone_size: many; cdr3_aa: CASSYSSDVTYEQYF; cdr3_nt: TGTGCCAGCAGTTACTCCTCCGACGTAACCTACGAGCAGTACTTC
v_call: TRBV7-9; j_call: TRBJ2-5; d_call: TRBD2; clone_size: few; cdr3_aa: CASYRTSGKETQYF; cdr3_nt: TGTGCCAGCTATAGGACTAGCGGGAAGGAGACCCAGTACTTC
v_call: TRBV27; j_call: TRBJ1-1; d_call: -; clone_size: few; cdr3_aa: CASAWGAGYTEAFF; cdr3_nt: TGTGCCAGCGCCTGGGGGGCGGGGTACACTGAAGCTTTCTTT
v_call: TRBV6-2/TRBV6-3; j_call: TRBJ2-5; d_call: -; clone_size: -; cdr3_aa: CASSYPDLANQETQYF; cdr3_nt: TGTGCCAGCAGTTACCCGGACTTGGCAAATCAAGAGACCCAGTACTTC
v_call: TRBV27; j_call: TRBJ2-1; d_call: TRBD1; clone_size: many; cdr3_aa: CASSPRDRVDGNEQFF; cdr3_nt: TGTGCCAGCAGTCCCCGGGACAGGGTGGACGGCAATGAGCAGTTCTTC